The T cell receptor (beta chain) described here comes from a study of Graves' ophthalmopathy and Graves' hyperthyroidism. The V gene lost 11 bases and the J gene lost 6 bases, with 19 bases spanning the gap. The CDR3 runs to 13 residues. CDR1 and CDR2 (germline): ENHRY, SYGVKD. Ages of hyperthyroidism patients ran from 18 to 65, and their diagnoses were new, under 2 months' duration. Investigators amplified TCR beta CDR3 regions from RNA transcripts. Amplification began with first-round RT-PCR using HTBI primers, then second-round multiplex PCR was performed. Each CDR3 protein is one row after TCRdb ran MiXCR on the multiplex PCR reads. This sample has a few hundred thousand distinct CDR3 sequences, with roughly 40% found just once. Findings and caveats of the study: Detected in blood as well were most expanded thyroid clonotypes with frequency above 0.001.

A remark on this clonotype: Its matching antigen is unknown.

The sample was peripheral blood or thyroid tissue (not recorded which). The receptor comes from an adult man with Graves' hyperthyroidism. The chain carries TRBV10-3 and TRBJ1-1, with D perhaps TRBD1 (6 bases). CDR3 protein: CAWRDQGRAEAFF. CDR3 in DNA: TGTGCCTGGAGAGACCAGGGGAGGGCTGAAGCTTTCTTT.